Listed below are T cell receptor beta chains from one sample, sequenced in a study of control samples from healthy donors and cancer patients. This table comes from immunoSEQ multiplex PCR, and its TCRdb copy is limited to in-frame clones, with some not included. The sample has 140,000 to 150,000 clones; 91% are singletons. The sample was blood. The receptor set was obtained from a man aged 30 to 39 in good health. Each CDR3 is given with its conserved first and last residue. A D gene is named only where the DNA matches it firmly. The listing skips clone size in some rows; elsewhere it reads once, few, many or a size class.

clone_size d_call j_call v_call cdr3_aa cdr3_nt
- - TRBJ2-1 TRBV7-8 CASSLVRVNYNEQFF TGTGCCAGCAGCTTGGTCAGGGTCAACTACAATGAGCAGTTCTTC
- TRBD1 TRBJ1-1 TRBV19 CASSMGTGYYRVNTEAFF TGTGCCAGTAGTATGGGGACAGGGTATTATAGGGTGAACACTGAAGCTTTCTTT
- - TRBJ1-2 TRBV6-2/TRBV6-3 CASSYSTGGGYGYTF TGTGCCAGCAGTTACTCGACAGGAGGGGGGTATGGCTACACCTTC
- - TRBJ1-1 TRBV6-5 CASSYAGRRVNTEAFF TGTGCCAGCAGTTACGCAGGACGAAGGGTGAACACTGAAGCTTTCTTT
- - TRBJ2-7 TRBV20-1 CSASFGGSSYEQYF TGCAGTGCTAGTTTTGGGGGCAGCTCCTACGAGCAGTACTTC
medium-sized - TRBJ1-1 TRBV7-2 CASSSSGRTEAFF TGTGCCAGCAGCTCTTCAGGGAGGACTGAAGCTTTCTTT
- - TRBJ2-3 TRBV5-1 CASSLGVDMDTQYF TGCGCCAGCAGCCTGGGGGTGGATATGGATACGCAGTATTTT
few - TRBJ1-2 TRBV9 CASSATGGYGYTF TGTGCCAGCAGCGCGACAGGAGGCTATGGCTACACCTTC
- - TRBJ1-5 TRBV7-3 CASSLIPGQPQHF TGTGCCAGCAGCTTAATCCCCGGGCAGCCCCAGCATTTT
- - TRBJ2-1 TRBV7-3 CASSLTRGEQFF TGTGCCAGCAGCTTAACCAGGGGTGAGCAGTTCTTC
- TRBD1 TRBJ1-2 TRBV5-1 CASSFGTAYGYTF TGCGCCAGCAGCTTCGGGACAGCATATGGCTACACCTTC
- - TRBJ2-7 TRBV6-5 CASGGTGRYYEQYF TGTGCCAGCGGAGGCACGGGACGTTACTACGAGCAGTACTTC
- - TRBJ1-2 TRBV29-1 CSVKTVIYGYTF TGCAGCGTTAAAACAGTGATCTATGGCTACACCTTC
- TRBD1 TRBJ1-5 TRBV5-5 CASSPGTGFGNQPQHF TGTGCCAGCAGCCCGGGGACAGGGTTCGGGAATCAGCCCCAGCATTTT
- TRBD1 TRBJ1-4 TRBV27 CASSEGQGGEKLFF TGTGCCAGCAGCGAGGGACAGGGGGGTGAAAAACTGTTTTTT
- TRBD2 TRBJ2-3 TRBV6-5 CASSYSMGGTDTQYF TGTGCCAGCAGTTACTCGATGGGGGGGACAGATACGCAGTATTTT
- - TRBJ1-1 TRBV28 CASSSLNRPWAFF TGTGCCAGCAGTTCCCTCAACCGACCTTGGGCTTTCTTT
- TRBD2 TRBJ2-1 TRBV18 CASSPPARTSLYNEQFF TGTGCCAGCTCACCACCGGCTAGGACTAGCCTCTACAATGAGCAGTTCTTC
- - TRBJ1-2 TRBV9 CASSETEGYAYGYTF TGTGCCAGCAGCGAGACAGAAGGGTACGCCTATGGCTACACCTTC
- - TRBJ1-2 TRBV15 CATSKGRKANYGYTF TGTGCCACCAGCAAAGGGCGGAAAGCTAACTATGGCTACACCTTC
- TRBD2 TRBJ2-7 TRBV7-2 CASSLGLAGGPLNEQYF TGTGCCAGCAGCTTAGGACTAGCGGGGGGGCCTTTGAACGAGCAGTACTTC
- - TRBJ1-2 TRBV19 CATAGTYGYTF TGTGCCACTGCGGGGACCTATGGCTACACCTTC
- - TRBJ1-2 TRBV24-1 CATSEGGLGYTF TGTGCCACCAGTGAGGGAGGGTTAGGCTACACCTTC
- - TRBJ1-5 TRBV6-5 CASSYPMGDSNQPQHF TGTGCCAGCAGTTACCCGATGGGGGATAGCAATCAGCCCCAGCATTTT
- TRBD2 TRBJ2-1 TRBV19 CASSIGGGPNEQFF TGTGCCAGTAGTATCGGGGGGGGCCCCAATGAGCAGTTCTTC
- TRBD2 TRBJ2-3 TRBV30 CAWSALAGGPDTQYF TGTGCCTGGAGTGCACTAGCGGGGGGGCCAGATACGCAGTATTTT
- TRBD2 TRBJ2-1 TRBV5-6 CASSLHPGTSGGNEQFF TGTGCCAGCAGCTTACACCCCGGGACTAGCGGGGGGAATGAGCAGTTCTTC
- - TRBJ1-3 TRBV18 CASSGPSSGNTIYF TGTGCCAGCTCAGGGCCCTCCTCTGGAAACACCATATATTTT
- - TRBJ1-6 TRBV30 CAWSASTVSSYNSPLHF TGTGCCTGGAGTGCCTCGACAGTAAGCTCCTATAATTCACCCCTCCACTTT
- TRBD2 TRBJ2-5 TRBV7-9 CASSLHGGARVQETQYF TGTGCCAGCAGCTTACACGGGGGGGCCCGGGTCCAAGAGACCCAGTACTTC
once - TRBJ1-1 TRBV18 CASSPVDSPTGTEAFF TGTGCCAGCTCACCAGTGGACAGCCCCACGGGGACTGAAGCTTTCTTT
- - TRBJ2-7 TRBV27 CASSLTGGARFYEQYF TGTGCCAGCAGTTTAACAGGGGGGGCCCGATTCTACGAGCAGTACTTC
few - TRBJ1-2 TRBV28 CASSSTTPNYGYTF TGTGCCAGCAGTTCTACGACACCAAACTATGGCTACACCTTC
- TRBD1 TRBJ1-1 TRBV19 CASSIAKGGARTEAFF TGTGCCAGTAGTATAGCAAAAGGGGGCGCCCGGACTGAAGCTTTCTTT